This TCR beta chain was observed in a study of CD8+ T cells in alopecia areata. Background on the study: The protocol delivered tofacitinib for 6 to 18 months, then withdrew it for 6 months.

For this clone: The antigen remains undetermined.

Germline loops: CDR1 SGHVS, CDR2 FQNEAQ. The CDR3 contains 13 residues. V was trimmed by 4 bases and J by 8 bases, leaving 14 bases between them. Reverse transcription of extracted RNA yielded cDNA, which provided the sequencing template. Method: immunoSEQ multiplex PCR; TCRdb's copy keeps in-frame clones and lacks some. The sample has roughly 170,000 clones, roughly 53% seen once. The treatment denotes: oral pan-JAK inhibitor, 5-10 mg twice daily. Points from the study as a whole: A single nonresponder leaves the baseline CD8+ expansion link to response uncertain. For patients receiving tofacitinib, scalp clonality and expanded CD8+ clones among the top 100 significantly decreased.

The clonotype comes from a human donor with alopecia areata. This sample comprised CD8+ T cells sorted from blood, obtained at week 24, from a patient treated with tofacitinib. V is TRBV7-8 and J is TRBJ1-2, with D possibly matching TRBD1 (6 bases). DNA for the CDR3: TGTGCCAGCAGCTCGACAGGACCGGACGGCTACACCTTC. Translating gives CASSSTGPDGYTF.